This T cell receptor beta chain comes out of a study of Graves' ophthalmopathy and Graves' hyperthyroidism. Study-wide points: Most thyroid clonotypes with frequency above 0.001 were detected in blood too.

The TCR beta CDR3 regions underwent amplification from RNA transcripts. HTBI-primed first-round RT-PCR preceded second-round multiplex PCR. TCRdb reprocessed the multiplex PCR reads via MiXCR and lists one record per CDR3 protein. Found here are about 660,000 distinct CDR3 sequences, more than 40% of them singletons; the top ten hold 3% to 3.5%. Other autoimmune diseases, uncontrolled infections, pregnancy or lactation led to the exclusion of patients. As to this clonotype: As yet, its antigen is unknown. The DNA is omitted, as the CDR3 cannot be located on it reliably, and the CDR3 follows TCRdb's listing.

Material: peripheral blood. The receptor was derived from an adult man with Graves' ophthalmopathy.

CDR3 amino acids: CACSASPGQASYEQYF. The V gene is TRBV25-1, the J gene TRBJ2-7; TRBD2 was called by the table and not checked on the DNA. Germline CDR1 reads MGHDK; CDR2 reads SYGVNS. Inclusive of both ends, the CDR3 amounts to 16 amino acids.